This TCR beta chain came from a study of beta chain features in type 1 diabetes. This clone was counted only a few times. Isolated RNA was reverse transcribed in full, so expressed TCRB transcripts were sequenced. TCRdb's table, derived via immunoSEQ multiplex PCR, lists solely in-frame clones and lacks some. Seen here are hundreds of thousands of clones, about 16% observed once, and the top ten hold approximately 0.099%. The TCR was taken from a man aged 18 to 29 in good health. The sample consisted of naive CD4+ T cells from blood.

The chain's CDR3 is CASSFGHRYNEQFF. In DNA form, the CDR3 reads TGTGCCAGCAGCTTTGGACACCGTTACAATGAGCAGTTCTTC. The chain links TRBV5-4 to TRBJ2-1; D is possibly TRBD1 (5 bases). Germline lookup yields CDR1 SGHNT and CDR2 YYREEE (reference sequence). V dropped 2 bases and J dropped 4 bases, with 10 bases sitting between them. The CDR3 totals 14 residues.